The TCR beta chain under discussion was sequenced for a study of cytomegalovirus exposure and HLA in healthy donors. In the study overall: Samples from HLA-typed donors yielded about 85 million unique TCRs in an early data release. Of the donors genotyped, approximately 400 in all, around 76% fell in the Caucasian-associated ancestry cluster. Study findings and constraints: Using a false discovery rate of 0.05, a later analysis showed that roughly 16,000 TCR beta sequences were associated with HLA alleles.

This CDR3 region has 17 residues. Germline V gives CDR1 PRHDT, CDR2 FYEKMQ (reference sequence). The V end was cut by 0 bases, the J end by 0 bases, with 13 bases between. The PCR employed 60 Vbeta primers together with 13 Jbeta primers. Some clones are missing from TCRdb's copy, which holds only in-frame ones; the method was immunoSEQ multiplex PCR. The sample has 190,000 or so clones, roughly 80% seen once. Note on this clone: Its antigen is unknown.

The specimen was PBMCs. The chain joins TRBV13 to TRBJ2-3; D might be TRBD2 (6 bases). This clonotype originated in a boy aged 5-17 years in good health and CMV-seronegative. CDR3 region: CASSLGTGTGSTDTQYF. As DNA, the CDR3 is TGTGCCAGCAGCTTAGGTACCGGGACTGGTAGCACAGATACGCAGTATTTT.